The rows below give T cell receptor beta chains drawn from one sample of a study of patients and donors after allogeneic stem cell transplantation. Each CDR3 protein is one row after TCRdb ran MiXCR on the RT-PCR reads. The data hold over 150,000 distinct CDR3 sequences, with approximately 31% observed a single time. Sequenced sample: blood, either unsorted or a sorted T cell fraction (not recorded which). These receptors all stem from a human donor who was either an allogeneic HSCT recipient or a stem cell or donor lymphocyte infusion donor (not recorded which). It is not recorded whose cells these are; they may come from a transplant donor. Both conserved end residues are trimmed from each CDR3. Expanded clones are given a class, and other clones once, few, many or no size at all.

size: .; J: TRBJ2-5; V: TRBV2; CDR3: ASSGSTSGSLETQY
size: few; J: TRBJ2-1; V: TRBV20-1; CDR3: SARGRVFAYSEQF
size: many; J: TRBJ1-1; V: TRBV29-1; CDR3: SVEGTNTEAF
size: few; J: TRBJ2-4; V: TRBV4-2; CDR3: ASSQDQAKNIQY
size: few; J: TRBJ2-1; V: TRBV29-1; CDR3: SVENVGGPHDNEQF
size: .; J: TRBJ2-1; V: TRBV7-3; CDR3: ASSFHGISGSSYNEQF
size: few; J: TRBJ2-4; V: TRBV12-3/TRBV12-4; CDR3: ASSLWQNKNIQY
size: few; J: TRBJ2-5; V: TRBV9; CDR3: ASSVLPGQGTETQY
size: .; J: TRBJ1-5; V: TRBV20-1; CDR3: SAAGRMGNQPQH
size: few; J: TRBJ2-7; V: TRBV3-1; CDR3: ASSFSTSAYEQY
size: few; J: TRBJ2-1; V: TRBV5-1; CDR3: ASSRSSSYNEQF
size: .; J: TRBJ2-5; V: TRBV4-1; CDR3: ASSQGPAGGEETQY
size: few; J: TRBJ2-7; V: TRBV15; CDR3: ATSIGTVGEQY
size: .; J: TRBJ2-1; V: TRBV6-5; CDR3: ASTLVPGYEQF
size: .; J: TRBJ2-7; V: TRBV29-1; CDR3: SVGGGRAYEQY
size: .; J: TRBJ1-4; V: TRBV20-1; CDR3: SARGQLGEKLF
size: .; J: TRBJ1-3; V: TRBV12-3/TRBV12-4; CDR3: ASTPLRNTIY
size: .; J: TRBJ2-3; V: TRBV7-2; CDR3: ASSLWGQTSTDTQY
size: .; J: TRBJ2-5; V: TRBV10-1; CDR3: ASSESRGRETQY
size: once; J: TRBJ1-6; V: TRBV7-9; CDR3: ASSSNRVEPLH
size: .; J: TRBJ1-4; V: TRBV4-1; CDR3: ASSHLLSRGRGEKLF
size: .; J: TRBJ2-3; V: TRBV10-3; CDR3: AHQAGGGTDTQY
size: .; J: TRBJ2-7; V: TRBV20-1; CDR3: SAREAGGPPEQY
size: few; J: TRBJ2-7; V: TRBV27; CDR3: ASSQSPVWGPGY
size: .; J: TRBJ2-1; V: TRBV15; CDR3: ATSRGLAGSYIYEQF
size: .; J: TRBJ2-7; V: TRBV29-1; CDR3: SVGHFYEQY